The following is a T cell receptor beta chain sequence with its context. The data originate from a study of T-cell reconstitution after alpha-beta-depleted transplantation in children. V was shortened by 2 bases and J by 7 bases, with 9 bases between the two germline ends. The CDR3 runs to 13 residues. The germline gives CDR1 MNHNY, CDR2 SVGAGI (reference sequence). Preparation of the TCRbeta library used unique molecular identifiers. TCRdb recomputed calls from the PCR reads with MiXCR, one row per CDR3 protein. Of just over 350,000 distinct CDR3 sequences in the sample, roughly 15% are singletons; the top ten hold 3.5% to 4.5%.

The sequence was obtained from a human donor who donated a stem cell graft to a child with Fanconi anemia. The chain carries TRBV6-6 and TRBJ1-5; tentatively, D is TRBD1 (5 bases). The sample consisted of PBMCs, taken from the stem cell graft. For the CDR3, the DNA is TGTGCCAGCAGTTACCGGGGCCCGCAGCCCCAGCATTTT. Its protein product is CASSYRGPQPQHF.